A selection of T cell receptor beta chains follows, all from one sample in a study of T cells in Graves' hyperthyroidism and ophthalmopathy. From the multiplex PCR reads, TCRdb called clonotypes with MiXCR, one entry per CDR3 protein. The sample contains around 520,000 distinct CDR3 sequences, 14% of which appear only once. Sequencing used blood. The receptors come from a woman under 30 with Graves' hyperthyroidism. CDR3s include the opening cysteine and the closing phenylalanine or tryptophan. The D gene is left open where the match is weak. The size of a clone is reported for some rows only, either as once, few or many, or as a class for expanded clones.

many,TRBV12-3/TRBV12-4,-,TRBJ2-6,TGTGCCAGCACTGTCAGAGGCAGAAGGACCGGGGCCAACGTCCTGACTTTC,CASTVRGRRTGANVLTF
-,TRBV9,-,TRBJ2-2,TGTGCCAGCAGAAGGCTAGCTACCACCGGGGAGCTGTTTTTT,CASRRLATTGELFF
many,TRBV20-1,-,TRBJ1-2,TGCAGTGCTCAGTCAATAGGGGGGTATGGCTACACCTTC,CSAQSIGGYGYTF
few,TRBV14,TRBD2,TRBJ2-2,TGTGCCAGCAGCCACTTAACTAGCGGGAGTGTCGGGGAGCTGTTTTTT,CASSHLTSGSVGELFF
-,TRBV12-5,-,TRBJ2-1,TGTGCTAGTGCCCTGCGGGGGCCCGCCAATGAGCAGTTCTTC,CASALRGPANEQFF
many,TRBV6-1,-,TRBJ1-5,TGTGCCAGCAGCAACAGGGTCAATCAGCCCCAGCATTTT,CASSNRVNQPQHF
many,TRBV27,-,TRBJ1-1,TGTGCCAGCAGTTTACAATGGGTGGGAGGAGAAGCTTTCTTT,CASSLQWVGGEAFF
-,TRBV13,-,TRBJ1-5,TGTGCCAGCAGCTTAGGGTGGGGCGAGCAGCCCCAGCATTTT,CASSLGWGEQPQHF
many,TRBV3-1,-,TRBJ1-4,TGTGCCAGCAGCCAACACCCGCGGGCATCAACTAATGAAAAACTGTTTTTT,CASSQHPRASTNEKLFF
-,TRBV6-5,-,TRBJ2-3,TGTGCCAGCAGTTACCTTACTTCGGATACGCAGTATTTT,CASSYLTSDTQYF
many,TRBV19,-,TRBJ2-7,TGTGCCAGTAGTGTGGAGGGGCCCTACGAGCAGTACTTC,CASSVEGPYEQYF